This entry concerns a single T cell receptor beta chain. The antigen is unknown. On sorted subsets, replicate PCRs used 150 to 250 ng DNA, or tens of thousands of T cell genomes. TCRdb keeps only in-frame clones here, not all; method: immunoSEQ multiplex PCR. The table includes roughly 2.4 million clones, under 97% detected once. The ends lost 5 bases at V and 2 bases at J; junction bases unmatched: 7. The CDR3 loop spans 15 amino acids. Germline CDR1 and CDR2: KGHSH and LQKENI. The sample originates from a study of shared clonotypes between healthy human individuals. Study-wide findings and caveats: Blood was the only sampled material, and tissue repertoires likely differ. Among donors, sharing of clonotypes was expected to be affected by sequencing depth.

The chain uses TRBV18 and TRBJ2-5; TRBD1 agrees at 8 bases. The sequence came from a man younger than 35 in good health. The sequenced material came from naive CD4+ T cells sorted from blood. The sample's subset: CD45RA+ positively selected. The CDR3 bases are TGTGCCAGCTCATCTGACAGGGGTCCTCAAGAGACCCAGTACTTC. Encoded protein: CASSSDRGPQETQYF. The whole variable domain, remainder taken from reference TRBV18 and TRBJ2-5, is NAGVMQNPRHLVRRRGQEARLRCSPMKGHSHVYWYRQLPEEGLKFMVYLQKENIIDESGMPKERFSAEFPKEGPSILRIQQVVRGDSAAYFCASSSDRGPQETQYFGPGTRLLVL.